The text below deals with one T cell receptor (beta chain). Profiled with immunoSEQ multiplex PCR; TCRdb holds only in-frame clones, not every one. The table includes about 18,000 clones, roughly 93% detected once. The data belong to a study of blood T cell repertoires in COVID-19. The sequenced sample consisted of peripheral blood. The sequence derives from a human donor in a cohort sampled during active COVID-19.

CDR3 sequence: CATSDSGTRDYGYTF. The CDR3 DNA sequence: TGTGCCACCAGTGATTCCGGGACAAGGGACTATGGCTACACCTTC. The chain couples TRBV24-1 to TRBJ1-2, with a weak D call TRBD1 (6 bases). Trimming removed 2 bases at V and 3 bases at J, with 12 bases between. CDR1 and CDR2 from the germline V gene are KGHDR and SFDVKD. There are 15 residues in the CDR3.